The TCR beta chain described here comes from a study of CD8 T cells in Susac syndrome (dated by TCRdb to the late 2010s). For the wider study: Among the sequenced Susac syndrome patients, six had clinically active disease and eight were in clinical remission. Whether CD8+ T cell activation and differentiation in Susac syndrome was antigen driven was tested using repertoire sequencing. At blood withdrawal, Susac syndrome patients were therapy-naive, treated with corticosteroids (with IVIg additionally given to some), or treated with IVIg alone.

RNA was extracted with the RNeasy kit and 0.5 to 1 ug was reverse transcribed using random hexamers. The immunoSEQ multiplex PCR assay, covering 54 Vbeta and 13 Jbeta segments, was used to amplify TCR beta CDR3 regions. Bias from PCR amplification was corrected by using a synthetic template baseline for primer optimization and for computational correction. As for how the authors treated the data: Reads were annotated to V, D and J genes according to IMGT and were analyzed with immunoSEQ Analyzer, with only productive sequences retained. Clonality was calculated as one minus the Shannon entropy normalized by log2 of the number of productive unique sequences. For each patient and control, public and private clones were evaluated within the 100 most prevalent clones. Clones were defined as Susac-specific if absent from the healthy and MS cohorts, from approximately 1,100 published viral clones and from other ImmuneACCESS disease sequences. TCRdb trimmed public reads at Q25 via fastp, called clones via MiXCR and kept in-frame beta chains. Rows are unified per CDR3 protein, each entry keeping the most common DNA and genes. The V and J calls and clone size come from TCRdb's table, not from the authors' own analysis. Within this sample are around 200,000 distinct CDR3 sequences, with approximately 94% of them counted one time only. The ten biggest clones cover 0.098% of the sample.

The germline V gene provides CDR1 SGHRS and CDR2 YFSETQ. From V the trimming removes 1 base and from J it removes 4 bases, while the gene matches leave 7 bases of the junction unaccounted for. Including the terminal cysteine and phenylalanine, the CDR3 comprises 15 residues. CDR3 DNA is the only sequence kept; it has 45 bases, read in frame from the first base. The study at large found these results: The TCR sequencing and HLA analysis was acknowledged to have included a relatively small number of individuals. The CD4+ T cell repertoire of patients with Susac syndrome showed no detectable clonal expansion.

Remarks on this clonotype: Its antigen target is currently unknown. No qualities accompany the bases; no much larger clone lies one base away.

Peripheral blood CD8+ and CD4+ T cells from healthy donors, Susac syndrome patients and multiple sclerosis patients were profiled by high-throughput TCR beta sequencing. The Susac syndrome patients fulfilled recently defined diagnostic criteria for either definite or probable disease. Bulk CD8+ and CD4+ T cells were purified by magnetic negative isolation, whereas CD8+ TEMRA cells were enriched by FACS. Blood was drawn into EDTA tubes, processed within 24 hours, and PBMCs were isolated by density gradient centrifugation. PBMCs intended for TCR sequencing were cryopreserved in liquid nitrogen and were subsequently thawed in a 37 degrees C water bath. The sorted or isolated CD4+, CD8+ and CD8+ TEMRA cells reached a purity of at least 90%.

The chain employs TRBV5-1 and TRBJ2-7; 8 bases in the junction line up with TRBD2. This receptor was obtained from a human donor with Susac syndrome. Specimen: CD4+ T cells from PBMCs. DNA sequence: TGCGCCAGCAGCTTGACTGCGCGGGGGGCGTACGAGCAGTACTTC. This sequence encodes CASSLTARGAYEQYF.